The entry that follows covers one T cell receptor (beta chain) sequence. This receptor's antigen is unknown. No much larger clone exists at a distance of one base, and base qualities are not known. Genomic DNA was used as template for profiling of TCR beta VDJ combinations and CDR3 sequences. An Illumina HiSeq 2000 was used for TCR repertoire sequencing. The published analysis was carried out like this. Repertoires were assessed using TRBV/TRBJ rearrangement plots, CDR3 size and DJ length profiles, and Simpson's diversity index. The most abundant DNA sequence in the deep sequencing data was taken as the immunodominant clone. CDR3 amino acid sequences were screened for sharing across subjects and were compared with published repertoires and the VDJdb database. TCRdb took the public reads, trimmed them with fastp at Q25, ran MiXCR for clone calling and kept in-frame beta chains. Rows merge per CDR3 protein into single entries with the most common DNA and genes. The authors' filters were not applied to this entry. This sample lists around 500,000 distinct CDR3 sequences; approximately 32% were detected once. Under 0.95% of the sample rests with the top ten.

This record comes from a study of CD8+CD57+ T cells in acquired aplastic anemia listed by TCRdb under 2018. Broadly, across the study: DNA extracted from sorted CD4+ and CD8+ cells had a mean of about 3.3 ug, with a range of about 0.18 to 27.4 ug. CD8+CD57+ expansion was defined as frequency above the mean frequency observed in healthy subjects. Study-wide findings and limitations: Around 27 CD8+ CDR3 sequences were found to be shared between patients and controls, but these sequences appeared to be highly expressed in patients and within the immunodominant clones of the patients. No significant difference in CD8+ Simpson's diversity was found between patients and healthy controls (P=0.060).

Trimming at the junction amounts to 0 bases on V and 6 bases on J, and the germline ends lie 15 bases apart. In the germline V gene, CDR1 corresponds to SGHTA and CDR2 to FQGTGA. Its CDR3 holds 16 amino acids, cysteine through phenylalanine. Only the CDR3 DNA is retained, 48 bases long and in frame from the first base. Flow cytometry had shown CD8+CD57+ cell expansion in the patients selected for sequencing. Every patient had a diagnosis of severe acquired aplastic anemia based on International Study of Aplastic Anemia and Agranulocytosis and Camitta criteria. Patients had received no therapy at the time of blood sampling. TCR repertoires of sorted CD4+ and CD8+ blood T cells from severe aplastic anemia patients and healthy subjects were deep-sequenced in the study. Patients were enrolled under clinicaltrials.gov protocols 00001620, 01623167, 00001397, 00071045, 00081523 and 00961064 in the USA. Ficoll-Paque density gradient centrifugation was used to isolate peripheral blood mononuclear cells. Before DNA was extracted, CD4+ and CD8+ T cells were sorted using either FACS or magnetic beads.

Sequences were obtained from sorted CD4+, CD8+, or CD8+CD57+ T cells (not recorded which) from PBMCs. The chain is encoded by TRBV7-3 joined to TRBJ1-5; the D gene identity is not certain. The source of this sequence is a human donor with aplastic anemia. The CDR3 has the sequence CASSLTLVSDVQPQHF. The nucleotide sequence is TGTGCCAGCAGCTTAACGTTGGTCAGCGATGTTCAGCCCCAGCATTTT.